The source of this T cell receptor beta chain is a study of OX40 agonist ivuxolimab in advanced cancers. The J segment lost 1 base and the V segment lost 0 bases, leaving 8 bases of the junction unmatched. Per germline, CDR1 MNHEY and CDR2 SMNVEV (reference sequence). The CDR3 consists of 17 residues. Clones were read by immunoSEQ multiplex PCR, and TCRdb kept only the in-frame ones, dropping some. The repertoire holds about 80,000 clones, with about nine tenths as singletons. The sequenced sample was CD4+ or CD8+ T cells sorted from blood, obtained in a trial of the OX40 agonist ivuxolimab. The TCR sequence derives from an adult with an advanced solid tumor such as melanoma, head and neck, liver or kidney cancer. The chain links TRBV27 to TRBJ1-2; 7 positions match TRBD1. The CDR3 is CASSLSAGGTLNYGYTF. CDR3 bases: TGTGCCAGCAGTTTATCGGCAGGGGGGACTCTTAACTATGGCTACACCTTC.